Listed here are 17 T cell receptor beta chains from one sample, sequenced in a study of blood T cell repertoires in COVID-19. The method was immunoSEQ multiplex PCR; TCRdb's version includes in-frame clones alone and lacks a portion of them. The sample has around 400,000 clones, just under 90% seen once; the top ten hold 1.7%. The sequencing sample was made of PBMCs or T cells enriched from blood (not recorded which). Receptors originate from a woman in her 30s who had recovered from COVID-19.

The gene calls are TRBV29-1 and TRBJ1-2; TRBD1 aligns across 7 bases. The V gene end was trimmed by 4 bases and the J gene end by 8 bases; junction bases not matched to a gene: 4. The CDR3 runs to 11 residues. The V gene's germline CDR1 is SQVTM and CDR2 ANQGSEA. The CDR3 DNA sequence: TGCAGCGTTGCGGGACAGAGAGGCTACACCTTC. It yields the protein CSVAGQRGYTF.

The genes are TRBV3-1 (or the pseudogene TRBV3-2) and TRBJ1-2; a possible D gene is TRBD1 (5 bases). V was trimmed by 7 bases and J by 7 bases, leaving 16 bases between them. Germline V gene sequence: CDR1 LGHDT, CDR2 YNNKEL (reference sequence). The length of the CDR3 is 13 residues. CDR3 sequence reads: CASTGDDLSGYTF. Written as DNA, the CDR3 is TGTGCCAGCACGGGGGACGATCTCTCTGGCTACACCTTC.

Here the CDR3 DNA reads TGTGCCAGCAGTAAGCAGGGTATTAGCACAGATACGCAGTATTTT. It encodes CASSKQGISTDTQYF. V gene TRBV2 combines with J gene TRBJ2-3, with D maybe TRBD1 (5 bases). Trimming removed 5 bases from V and 0 bases from J, with 12 bases in between. The CDR3 sequence is 15 residues long. Germline CDR1 reads SNHLY; CDR2 reads FYNNEI.

The CDR3 DNA reads as TGTGCCAGCAGCCCCCAGGGTTACAATGAGCAGTTCTTC. It yields the protein CASSPQGYNEQFF. The J gene is TRBJ2-1, the V gene TRBV9; TRBD1 might be the D (5 bases). The CDR3 loop spans 13 amino acids. CDR1 and CDR2 (germline): SGDLS, YYNGEE. The V gene lost 4 bases and the J gene lost 4 bases, with 9 bases spanning the gap.

The V and J genes are TRBV12-5 and TRBJ2-2; D perhaps matches TRBD2 (5 bases). CDR1 is LGHNT, CDR2 FRNRAP, per germline. V dropped 7 bases and J dropped 6 bases, with 12 bases sitting between them. The CDR3 runs to 13 residues. The DNA for the CDR3 is TGTGCTAGTGTTGCGGGTGCGGCCGGGGAGCTGTTTTTT. Encoded protein: CASVAGAAGELFF.

The table lists this clone with a count of one. The J gene is TRBJ2-3, the V gene TRBV20-1, with a tentative D call TRBD1 (6 bases). Trimming removed 3 bases at V and 2 bases at J, with 12 bases between. The CDR3 loop spans 14 amino acids. The germline gives CDR1 DFQATT, CDR2 SNEGSKA (reference sequence). In DNA, the CDR3 is TGCAGTGCTAGTCCGGGACAAATCACAGATACGCAGTATTTT. Protein product: CSASPGQITDTQYF.

The chain carries TRBV9 and TRBJ2-7, with D tentatively TRBD1 (6 bases). Germline V gene sequence: CDR1 SGDLS, CDR2 YYNGEE. V lost 4 bases and J lost 4, with 15 bases in between. This CDR3 contains 14 residues. In nucleotides, the CDR3 is TGTGCCAGCAGCCCAGCTGCAGGGGCATACGAGCAGTACTTC. Its protein product is CASSPAAGAYEQYF.

The V call is TRBV11-2, the J call TRBJ2-7; 7 bases fit TRBD2. Germline lookup yields CDR1 SGHAT and CDR2 FQNNGV. V shed 0 bases and J 0 bases; nucleotides not matched to a gene: 11. The CDR3 is 18 amino acids. For the CDR3, the DNA is TGTGCCAGCAGCTTAGAAGCCCCCACTAGCGCGAGCTCCTACGAGCAGTACTTC. Its protein is CASSLEAPTSASSYEQYF.

The V and J genes are TRBV15 and TRBJ1-3, with D possibly TRBD1 on 6 matching bases. The CDR3 spans 18 residues. Germline V lookup: CDR1 LNHNV, CDR2 YYDKDF (reference sequence). Deletions cut 6 bases from V and 0 bases from J, with 21 bases between. CDR3 DNA: TGTGCCACCAGGAGGAGAGGGGGTAGGCAGAGCTCTGGAAACACCATATATTTT. Protein product: CATRRRGGRQSSGNTIYF.

This chain links TRBV9 with TRBJ1-1; 10 bases agree with TRBD1. CDR1 SGDLS and CDR2 YYNGEE come from the germline V gene. V lost 3 bases and J lost 1; bases outside the gene matches: 3. The CDR3 is made up of 15 amino acids. In nucleotides, the CDR3 is TGTGCCAGCAGCGAGGGACAGGGGACGAACACTGAAGCTTTCTTT. It codes for CASSEGQGTNTEAFF.

The V gene is TRBV24-1, the J gene TRBJ2-5; 14 bases match TRBD2. CDR1 is KGHDR, CDR2 SFDVKD, per germline. CDR3 length: 17 residues. J gave up 2 bases and V 9 bases, and 10 bases lay outside the gene matches. CDR3 amino acids: CATCRLAGGPLQETQYF. CDR3 nucleotides: TGTGCCACCTGTAGACTAGCGGGGGGGCCTTTACAAGAGACCCAGTACTTC.

The chain links TRBV13 to TRBJ2-5, with TRBD1 identical over 7 bases. CDR1 is PRHDT, CDR2 FYEKMQ, per germline (reference sequence). The CDR3 contains 13 residues. The junction had 2 bases not matched to a gene; V was cut back by 2 bases and J by 5 bases. As DNA, the CDR3 is TGTGCCAGCAGCTTAAACAGGGGCGAGACCCAGTACTTC. Residues: CASSLNRGETQYF.

The chain employs TRBV12-3 or TRBV12-4 and TRBJ2-5, with D maybe TRBD1 (6 bases). V was clipped by 6 bases and J by 3 bases, with 11 bases between them. CDR3 length equals 13 residues. The CDR3 region is CASSDRLEETQYF. The CDR3 nucleotides are TGTGCCAGCAGCGACAGGTTAGAAGAGACCCAGTACTTC.

CDR3 in DNA: TGTGCCGGGAGAAATAGCCCCGCCAACACCGGGGAGCTGTTTTTT. Residues: CAGRNSPANTGELFF. The rearrangement joins TRBV18 to TRBJ2-2, with D possibly matching TRBD2 (5 bases). Trimming took off 11 bases at V and 2 bases at J, with 18 bases between the two ends. Germline V gene sequence: CDR1 KGHSH, CDR2 LQKENI. This CDR3 spans 15 amino acids.

The table lists this clone with many counts. The chain couples TRBV19 to TRBJ1-1; tentative D call: TRBD1 (6 bases). V was trimmed by 6 bases and J by 0 bases, leaving 11 bases between them. The CDR3 runs to 14 residues. Germline V gives CDR1 LNHDA, CDR2 SQIVND (reference sequence). CDR3 residues: CASSGTLMNTEAFF. CDR3 nucleotides: TGTGCCAGTAGCGGGACACTCATGAACACTGAAGCTTTCTTT.

The chain couples TRBV30 to TRBJ1-5, with a weak D call TRBD1 (6 bases). The CDR3 loop spans 13 amino acids. Looked up from germline, CDR1 is GTSNPN and CDR2 is SVGIG (reference sequence). V was shortened by 4 bases and J by 2 bases, with 9 bases between the two germline ends. CDR3 DNA: TGTGCCTGGACACAGGGACGCAATCAGCCCCAGCATTTT. Its translation: CAWTQGRNQPQHF.

This chain uses TRBV11-3 with TRBJ2-1, with 9 bases aligning to TRBD2. This CDR3 is 15 amino acids long. V was clipped by 3 bases and J by 8 bases; unmatched bases: 8. Germline V lookup: CDR1 SGHNT, CDR2 YENEEA. CDR3 sequence: CASSFGTSSNDEQFF. The DNA for the CDR3 is TGTGCCAGCAGCTTTGGGACTAGCTCAAATGATGAGCAGTTCTTC.